A single sample is the source of the 20 T cell receptor beta chains below, sequenced in a study of blood T cell repertoires in COVID-19. Clones were sequenced by immunoSEQ multiplex PCR, and TCRdb holds only the in-frame ones, with some missing. The sample holds 65,000 to 90,000 clones, roughly 89% seen once. Sequencing input: peripheral blood. The receptors were sampled from a man aged 80 or over with acute or convalescent COVID-19.

The genes are TRBV29-1 and TRBJ1-2; D call uncertain. There are 14 residues in the CDR3. The germline V gene encodes CDR1 SQVTM and CDR2 ANQGSEA. Trimming stripped 6 bases from V and 1 base from J, with 15 bases between. CDR3: CSVPDGLINYGYTF. The CDR3 nucleotides read TGCAGCGTCCCTGACGGACTGATTAACTATGGCTACACCTTC.

J is TRBJ1-6 and V is TRBV7-2; 7 positions agree with TRBD1. This CDR3 comprises 14 residues. J gave up 9 bases and V 3 bases, and 5 bases lay outside the gene matches. Germline V gene sequence: CDR1 SGHTA, CDR2 FQGNSA. The CDR3 coding sequence is TGTGCCAGCAGCTTTTCCCAGGGGGGTTCACCCCTCCACTTT. As protein: CASSFSQGGSPLHF.

This clone appeared a few times. The chain links TRBV7-8 to TRBJ1-1; the match to TRBD1 covers 7 bases. The CDR3 extends over 14 amino acids. The junction had 5 bases not matched to a gene; V was cut back by 3 bases and J by 4 bases. The V gene's germline CDR1 is SGHVS and CDR2 FQNEAQ. The CDR3 protein is CASSLTTGSTEAFF. CDR3 nucleotides: TGTGCCAGCAGCTTGACGACAGGGAGCACTGAAGCTTTCTTT.

The genes are TRBV3-1 (or the pseudogene TRBV3-2) and TRBJ1-1; D is possibly TRBD1 (6 bases). In germline, CDR1 is LGHDT, CDR2 YNNKEL (reference sequence). The CDR3 extends over 13 amino acids. The V gene lost 3 bases and the J gene lost 5 bases, with 10 bases spanning the gap. CDR3 amino acids: CASSHRGRTEAFF. The CDR3 DNA follows: TGTGCCAGCAGCCACAGGGGTAGGACTGAAGCTTTCTTT.

The genes are TRBV24-1 and TRBJ1-2, with a weak D call TRBD1 (6 bases). The CDR3 is made up of 15 amino acids. CDR1 is KGHDR and CDR2 is SFDVKD in the germline V gene. Trimming took off 9 bases at V and 2 bases at J, with 18 bases between the two ends. Here the CDR3 DNA reads TGTGCCACCCATATAACCAGGGGACCCAACTATGGCTACACCTTC. This codes for CATHITRGPNYGYTF.

The J gene is TRBJ1-6, the V gene TRBV30; 8 nucleotides align to TRBD1. J gave up 10 bases and V 1 base, and 9 bases lay outside the gene matches. From germline, CDR1 is GTSNPN and CDR2 SVGIG (reference sequence). This CDR3 spans 15 amino acids. The CDR3 here is CAWSEAGTGKSPLHF. As DNA, the CDR3 is TGTGCCTGGAGTGAAGCCGGGACAGGCAAATCACCCCTCCACTTT.

The rearrangement uses TRBV4-1 and TRBJ1-1, with a weak D call TRBD1 (6 bases). The CDR3 runs 16 residues. Germline V gene lookup returns CDR1 MGHRA and CDR2 YSYEKL. Deletions cut 0 bases from V and 4 bases from J, with 15 bases between. CDR3 nucleotide sequence: TGCGCCAGCAGCCAAGAATCACAGGGTCAGGGCACTGAAGCTTTCTTT. Translating gives CASSQESQGQGTEAFF.

The chain recombines TRBV20-1 with TRBJ1-6, with D possibly being TRBD1 (5 bases). The germline CDR1 and CDR2 sequences are DFQATT and SNEGSKA (reference sequence). Trimming removed 3 bases at V and 10 bases at J, with 19 bases between. The CDR3 spans 15 residues. DNA for the CDR3: TGCAGTGCTAGTTCCGGCGGGGGTATGTACTCACCCCTCCACTTT. This translates into CSASSGGGMYSPLHF.

The chain joins TRBV15 to TRBJ2-7; possibly TRBD1 for D (6 bases). Between the trimmed V and J ends, which lost 3 bases and 0 bases, there was a span of 9 bases. From germline, CDR1 is LNHNV and CDR2 YYDKDF (reference sequence). This CDR3 has 14 residues. In DNA form, the CDR3 reads TGTGCCACCAGCAGGGAGACAGGCTCCTACGAGCAGTACTTC. It encodes CATSRETGSYEQYF.

The V call is TRBV11-3, the J call TRBJ2-2; D perhaps matches TRBD1 (5 bases). V lost 5 bases, J lost 4 bases, and 8 bases lay in between. The CDR3 is 13 amino acids. Germline CDR1 and CDR2: SGHNT and YENEEA. CDR3 residues: CASSPRATGELFF. In DNA, the CDR3 is TGTGCCAGCAGCCCCAGGGCCACCGGGGAGCTGTTTTTT.

In this sample, this clone turned up a few times. J is TRBJ2-1 and V is TRBV7-2; D perhaps matches TRBD1 (6 bases). Germline assignment: CDR1 SGHTA and CDR2 FQGNSA. V was clipped by 6 bases and J by 10 bases, with 13 bases between them. This CDR3 region has 12 residues. CDR3 nucleotides: TGTGCCAGCAGGGAACAGGGTTTGGAGCAGTTCTTC. This translates into CASREQGLEQFF. Drawing the rest from reference TRBV7-2 and TRBJ2-1, the complete variable domain is GAGVSQSPSNKVTEKGKDVELRCDPISGHTALYWYRQSLGQGLEFLIYFQGNSAPDKSGLPSDRFSAERTGGSVSTLTIQRTQQEDSAVYLCASREQGLEQFFGPGTRLTVL.

This clone came up once. V usage is TRBV7-9 and J usage is TRBJ1-4; the D gene is possibly TRBD1 (5 bases). V was pared by 2 bases and J by 0 bases, with 13 bases between. CDR1 is SEHNR, CDR2 FQNEAQ, per germline (reference sequence). This CDR3 contains 17 residues. The CDR3 spells CASSLWGVTTTNEKLFF. Here the CDR3 DNA reads TGTGCCAGCAGCTTATGGGGGGTTACTACAACTAATGAAAAACTGTTTTTT.

Only one count was recorded for this clone. V usage is TRBV10-2 and J usage is TRBJ1-5; 7 nucleotides match TRBD1. Germline CDR1 and CDR2: WSHSY and SAAADI. V trimming: 0 bases; J trimming: 5 bases; junction bases outside the gene matches: 4. The CDR3 extends over 15 amino acids. The CDR3 region is CASSESGGEDQPQHF. CDR3 DNA sequence: TGCGCCAGCAGTGAGTCAGGGGGCGAGGATCAGCCCCAGCATTTT.

The rearrangement joins TRBV5-6 to TRBJ2-3; TRBD2 is a possible D gene (6 bases). The CDR3 length is 14 residues. V lost 6 bases and J lost 3, with 14 bases in between. Germline CDR1 is SGHDT and CDR2 is YYEEEE. The DNA for the CDR3 is TGTGCCAGCACTTCCCGGGGGAGAACAGATACGCAGTATTTT. It specifies CASTSRGRTDTQYF.

The genes are TRBV6-5 and TRBJ2-2, with D perhaps TRBD2 (5 bases). Trimming took off 6 bases at V and 0 bases at J, with 8 bases between the two ends. The CDR3 has 14 amino acids. Germline V gene sequence: CDR1 MNHEY, CDR2 SVGAGI. The CDR3 loop is CASSGLTNTGELFF. CDR3 in DNA: TGTGCCAGCAGCGGACTTACGAACACCGGGGAGCTGTTTTTT.

The chain employs TRBV4-1 and TRBJ2-3, with D perhaps TRBD2 (6 bases). The CDR3 has 15 amino acids. V lost 0 bases and J 4 bases, leaving 11 bases between the germline ends. Germline V gene lookup returns CDR1 MGHRA and CDR2 YSYEKL. The chain's CDR3 is CASSQDRGGSDTQYF. For the CDR3, the DNA is TGCGCCAGCAGCCAAGATCGAGGAGGGTCAGATACGCAGTATTTT.

The chain is built from TRBV19 and TRBJ2-7; no reliable D call. The germline V gene encodes CDR1 LNHDA and CDR2 SQIVND (reference sequence). The CDR3 has 14 residues. The V and J ends lost 1 base and 6 bases respectively, with 13 bases between them. Here the CDR3 reads CASSIGAPGTEQYF. The DNA for the CDR3 is TGTGCCAGTAGTATAGGTGCCCCGGGTACCGAGCAGTACTTC.

The V gene is TRBV11-2, the J gene TRBJ2-7; D call uncertain. The CDR3 extends over 13 amino acids. Looked up from germline, CDR1 is SGHAT and CDR2 is FQNNGV. V was clipped by 4 bases and J by 3 bases, with 10 bases between them. The CDR3 here is CASSWRSSYEQYF. The CDR3 region has the DNA TGTGCCAGCAGCTGGCGGAGCAGCTACGAGCAGTACTTC.

This clone was seen just once. The rearrangement uses TRBV30 and TRBJ1-4; TRBD1 agrees at 7 bases. With V trimmed by 2 bases and J by 0 bases, 6 bases remained unmatched. The CDR3 loop spans 16 amino acids. Germline V gene lookup returns CDR1 GTSNPN and CDR2 SVGIG (reference sequence). In nucleotides, the CDR3 is TGTGCCTGGAGTCCTCAAGGGACAGCAACTAATGAAAAACTGTTTTTT. Translation gives CAWSPQGTATNEKLFF.

J is TRBJ2-2 and V is TRBV7-6, with TRBD2 matching over 10 bases. After removal of 1 base from V and 4 bases from J, the junction contained 15 bases not matched to a gene. Germline V gene data show CDR1 as SGHVS and CDR2 as FNYEAQ. This CDR3 region has 20 residues. CDR3 sequence: CASSLVVAGGFNLFTGELFF. CDR3 nucleotides: TGTGCCAGCAGCTTAGTAGTAGCGGGGGGCTTTAACCTTTTCACCGGGGAGCTGTTTTTT.